The 10 T cell receptor beta chains listed next were all sequenced from one sample in a study of blood T cell repertoires in COVID-19. The data were produced by immunoSEQ multiplex PCR, yet TCRdb's version contains in-frame clones alone and is incomplete. The sample lists 93,000 or so clones; roughly nine tenths were seen once. Material for sequencing was peripheral blood. These receptors originate from a human donor in a cohort sampled during active COVID-19.

V usage is TRBV5-4 and J usage is TRBJ2-2; D gene unclear. Germline V gene sequence: CDR1 SGHNT, CDR2 YYREEE (reference sequence). Trimming removed 4 bases at V and 1 base at J, with 5 bases between. The CDR3 runs 13 residues. DNA of the CDR3: TGTGCCAGCAGCCCGAGGAACACCGGGGAGCTGTTTTTT. Its protein product is CASSPRNTGELFF.

V gene TRBV4-1 combines with J gene TRBJ2-5; TRBD2 might be the D (5 bases). Germline CDR1 MGHRA, CDR2 YSYEKL. The length of the CDR3 is 13 residues. Between the trimmed V and J ends, which lost 4 bases and 5 bases, there was a span of 11 bases. The CDR3 nucleotides read TGCGCCAGCAGCCGCGGGCCCTTGGAGACCCAGTACTTC. As protein: CASSRGPLETQYF.

The chain employs TRBV5-1 and TRBJ1-5; 7 nucleotides align to TRBD1. CDR1 SGHRS and CDR2 YFSETQ come from the germline V gene. V lost 2 bases to trimming and J lost 5 bases; unmatched junction nucleotides: 7. This CDR3 contains 15 residues. The CDR3 is CASSLLTGADQPQHF. The CDR3 DNA follows: TGCGCCAGCAGCTTACTAACAGGGGCGGATCAGCCCCAGCATTTT.

The chain recombines TRBV3-1 (or the pseudogene TRBV3-2) with TRBJ1-1; D gene uncertain. From germline, CDR1 is LGHDT and CDR2 YNNKEL (reference sequence). The CDR3 consists of 12 residues. V dropped 1 base and J dropped 4 bases, with 4 bases sitting between them. CDR3 sequence reads: CASSQGATEAFF. Written as DNA, the CDR3 is TGTGCCAGCAGCCAAGGGGCCACTGAAGCTTTCTTT.

The rearrangement joins TRBV24-1 to TRBJ2-2, with 9 bases lining up with TRBD1. With V trimmed by 11 bases and J by 0 bases, 9 bases remained unmatched. Looked up from germline, CDR1 is KGHDR and CDR2 is SFDVKD. The CDR3 is 16 amino acids. In DNA, the CDR3 is TGTGCCAGCTGTCCCGGGACAGGGTCGAACACCGGGGAGCTGTTTTTT. Residues: CASCPGTGSNTGELFF.

J is TRBJ1-2 and V is TRBV6-5, with 9 bases identical to TRBD1. This CDR3 is built from 14 residues. Germline values: CDR1 MNHEY, CDR2 SVGAGI. Trimming took 5 bases from V and 4 from J; bases not matched to a gene: 5. CDR3: CASSTGGLPYGYTF. The DNA of the CDR3 is TGTGCCAGCAGTACAGGGGGCCTCCCCTATGGCTACACCTTC.

The chain links TRBV2 to TRBJ2-1; TRBD2 matches 8 bases. There are 16 residues in the CDR3. The germline V gene encodes CDR1 SNHLY and CDR2 FYNNEI. Germline trimming cut 3 bases from V and 4 bases from J; bases unmatched to any gene: 8. The chain's CDR3 is CASSEVAGSGYNEQFF. The CDR3 nucleotides read TGTGCCAGCAGTGAGGTAGCGGGGTCGGGATACAATGAGCAGTTCTTC.

V gene TRBV5-6 combines with J gene TRBJ2-5; 7 bases align to TRBD1. This CDR3 is built from 14 residues. CDR1 is SGHDT and CDR2 is YYEEEE in the germline V gene. V gave up 2 bases and J gave up 5 bases; unmatched junction bases: 6. The DNA of the CDR3 is TGTGCCAGCAGCTTCACAGGGGCTGGGGAGACCCAGTACTTC. The encoded protein is CASSFTGAGETQYF.

This chain connects TRBV7-3 to TRBJ2-1; 9 bases fit TRBD2. V was clipped by 4 bases and J by 6 bases; unmatched bases: 7. There are 15 residues in the CDR3. Germline V gene lookup returns CDR1 SGHTA and CDR2 FQGTGA. Here the CDR3 reads CASSSPAGGRNEQFF. CDR3 DNA sequence: TGTGCCAGCAGCTCCCCTGCGGGGGGGCGCAATGAGCAGTTCTTC. The variable domain in full, with the rest retrieved from reference TRBV7-3 and TRBJ2-1, is GAGVSQTPSNKVTEKGKYVELRCDPISGHTALYWYRQSLGQGPEFLIYFQGTGAADDSGLPNDRFFAVRPEGSVSTLKIQRTERGDSAVYLCASSSPAGGRNEQFFGPGTRLTVL.

The chain joins TRBV19 to TRBJ2-3; 10 bases are shared with TRBD1. The CDR3 is made up of 15 amino acids. The trim removed 6 bases at V and 5 bases at J, leaving 8 bases unmatched. Germline-derived CDR1 and CDR2 are LNHDA and SQIVND (reference sequence). CDR3 in amino acids: CASSPDRGLRDTQYF. Written as DNA, the CDR3 is TGTGCCAGTAGCCCGGACAGGGGGTTGAGAGATACGCAGTATTTT.